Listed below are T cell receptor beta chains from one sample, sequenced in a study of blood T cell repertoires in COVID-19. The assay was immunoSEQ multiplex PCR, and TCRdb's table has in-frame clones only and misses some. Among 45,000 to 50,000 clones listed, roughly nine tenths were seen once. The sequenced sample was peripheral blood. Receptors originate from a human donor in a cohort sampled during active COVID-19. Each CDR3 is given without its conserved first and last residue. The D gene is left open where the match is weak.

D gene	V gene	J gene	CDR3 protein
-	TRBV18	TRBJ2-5	ASSPAGYQETQY
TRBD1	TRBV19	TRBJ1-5	ASRDRRYSNQPQH
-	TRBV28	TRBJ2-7	ASSFEEGYEQY
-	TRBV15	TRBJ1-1	ATSRTRMDTEAF
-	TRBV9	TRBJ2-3	ASSVDASVTFADTQY
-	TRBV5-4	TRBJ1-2	ASSLGESLGYEGYT
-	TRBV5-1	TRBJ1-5	ASSVGPGDPNQPQH
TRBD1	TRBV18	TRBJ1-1	ASSPFRGQGDTEAF
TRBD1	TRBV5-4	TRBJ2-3	ASSEVPFGTGGTDTQY
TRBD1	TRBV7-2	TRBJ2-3	ASSRQGYTDTQY
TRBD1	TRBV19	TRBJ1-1	ASSLQGAQTEAF
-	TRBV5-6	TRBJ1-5	ASSLAQINQPQH
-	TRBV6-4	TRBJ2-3	ASSEDASGTDTQY
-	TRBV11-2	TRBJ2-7	ASSQGTGNEQY
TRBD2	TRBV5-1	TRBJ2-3	ASSLSLRGARDTQY
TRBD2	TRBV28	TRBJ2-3	ASRGETSGSTDTQY
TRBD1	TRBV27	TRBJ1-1	ASSYSSGQGSTEAF
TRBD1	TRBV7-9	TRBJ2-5	ASRKTGPRETQY
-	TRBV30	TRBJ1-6	AWSVGRGASPLH
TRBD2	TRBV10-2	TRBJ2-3	ASSSGGEDTQY
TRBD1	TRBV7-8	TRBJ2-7	ASSSWTGEYEQY
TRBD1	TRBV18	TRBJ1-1	ASSPTGAGTEAF
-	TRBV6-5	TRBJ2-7	ASSSRREQY
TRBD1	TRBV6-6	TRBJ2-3	ASSYKDRDSSQY
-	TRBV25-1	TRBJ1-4	ASSESGDAKLF